This passage covers 17 T cell receptor beta chains from one sample sequenced in a study of T cells in Graves' hyperthyroidism and ophthalmopathy. The TCR beta CDR3 regions underwent amplification using RNA transcripts as the source. HTBI primers were used for first-round RT-PCR of the TCR CDR3. Using its own MiXCR run on the multiplex PCR reads, TCRdb lists one record per CDR3 protein. The sample has about 360,000 distinct CDR3 sequences, over 15% seen once. Sequenced sample: blood. These receptors were obtained from a woman younger than 30 with Graves' hyperthyroidism.

This clonotype has a count of ten or more. The rearrangement uses TRBV20-1 and TRBJ1-2; D unclear. The CDR3 has 9 amino acids. The V gene lost 0 bases and the J gene lost 7 bases, with 0 bases spanning the gap. Germline V gene data show CDR1 as DFQATT and CDR2 as SNEGSKA (reference sequence). The CDR3 sequence: CSARDGYTF. CDR3 DNA sequence: TGCAGTGCTAGAGATGGCTACACCTTC.

This clonotype has a count of ten or more. This rearrangement joins TRBV12-3 or TRBV12-4 to TRBJ1-3; 7 bases match TRBD1. V shed 7 bases, J shed 6 bases, and the junction held 6 bases outside the gene matches. The CDR3 has 13 amino acids. The CDR3 bases are TGTGCCAGCACCCTGGACAGGTCAAACACCATATATTTT. Its protein product is CASTLDRSNTIYF.

The chain joins TRBV11-2 to TRBJ2-7; 7 bases align to TRBD1. The germline CDR1 and CDR2 sequences are SGHAT and FQNNGV. CDR3 length: 15 residues. V lost 5 bases to trimming and J lost 7 bases; unmatched junction nucleotides: 14. CDR3 sequence reads: CASSTRGIQGIEQYF. The CDR3 nucleotides are TGTGCCAGCAGCACCCGAGGGATACAGGGGATTGAGCAGTACTTC.

This clonotype was counted at least ten times. The chain has TRBV6-2 or TRBV6-3 and TRBJ1-5, with 7 bases matching TRBD1. The CDR3 consists of 15 residues. Germline CDR1 is MNHEY and CDR2 is SVGEGT. V dropped 8 bases and J dropped 7; count of bases not matched to a gene: 14. The chain's CDR3 is CASHPMDRQGQPQHF. In DNA, the CDR3 is TGTGCCAGCCATCCGATGGACAGGCAAGGGCAGCCCCAGCATTTT.

This clonotype showed up many times. The gene calls are TRBV29-1 and TRBJ1-2; 7 bases match TRBD1. The V and J ends lost 3 bases and 4 bases, in that order; junction bases with no gene match: 11. CDR1 and CDR2 (germline): SQVTM, ANQGSEA. CDR3 size: 15 residues. CDR3 in DNA: TGCAGCGTTGATTTATGGGACAGAAGGGGCTATGGCTACACCTTC. As protein: CSVDLWDRRGYGYTF.

This clonotype occurred many times. This sequence joins TRBV20-1 and TRBJ2-7; D might be TRBD1 (6 bases). Trimming pared 0 bases from V and 2 bases from J, leaving 17 bases between. The CDR3 sequence is 16 residues long. Germline CDR1 DFQATT, CDR2 SNEGSKA (reference sequence). The CDR3 loop is CSARDWDGTITYEQYF. The CDR3 DNA reads as TGCAGTGCTAGAGATTGGGACGGGACAATTACCTACGAGCAGTACTTC.

This clonotype came up a few times. The rearrangement joins TRBV12-3 or TRBV12-4 to TRBJ2-7, with TRBD1 identical over 8 bases. V gave up 5 bases and J gave up 6 bases; unmatched junction bases: 3. The CDR3 sequence is 12 residues long. DNA for the CDR3: TGTGCCAGCAGTCGAGGACAGGGCGAGCAGTACTTC. Its protein product is CASSRGQGEQYF.

At least ten counts were recorded for this clonotype. The chain recombines TRBV11-2 with TRBJ1-2, with D possibly TRBD1 on 5 matching bases. This CDR3 is built from 13 residues. Germline V gene sequence: CDR1 SGHAT, CDR2 FQNNGV. Trimming shortened V by 4 bases and J by 8 bases, and 14 bases separated the two germline ends. CDR3 protein: CASSSRRGDGYTF. The CDR3, as DNA: TGTGCCAGCAGCTCCCGACGGGGGGACGGCTACACCTTC.

Ten or more counts support this clonotype. The gene calls are TRBV28 and TRBJ2-7; TRBD1 agrees at 12 bases. CDR1 and CDR2 from the germline V gene are MDHEN and SYDVKM. There are 15 residues in the CDR3. Losses at the gene ends were 4 bases for V and 7 bases for J; bases not matched to a gene: 8. The CDR3 here is CASSSPGQGAWEQYF. In nucleotides, the CDR3 is TGTGCCAGCAGTTCTCCGGGACAGGGGGCTTGGGAGCAGTACTTC.

The rearrangement uses TRBV7-2 and TRBJ2-5; the match to TRBD2 covers 7 bases. In germline, CDR1 is SGHTA, CDR2 FQGNSA. V shed 5 bases, J shed 5 bases, and the junction held 11 bases outside the gene matches. The CDR3 has 15 amino acids. The CDR3 coding sequence is TGTGCCAGCAGCCAGACCCGCGCGGGGGTGGAGACCCAGTACTTC. Its protein is CASSQTRAGVETQYF.

At least ten counts were recorded for this clonotype. This chain links TRBV2 with TRBJ1-2; D is unclear. Trimming stripped 5 bases from V and 5 bases from J, with 18 bases between. Germline V gene data show CDR1 as SNHLY and CDR2 as FYNNEI. The CDR3 contains 15 residues. The CDR3 loop reads CASSKGRGLGYGYTF. Written as DNA, the CDR3 is TGTGCCAGCAGTAAGGGCCGGGGTCTGGGATATGGCTACACCTTC.

Many counts were recorded for this clonotype. V and J are TRBV6-5 and TRBJ2-5, with 8 bases lining up with TRBD2. The V segment lost 0 bases and the J segment 4 bases; nucleotides outside the gene matches: 10. There are 17 residues in the CDR3. CDR1 is MNHEY, CDR2 SVGAGI, per germline. This CDR3 reads CASSYSMGLVDGETQYF. The CDR3 region has the DNA TGTGCCAGCAGTTACTCTATGGGACTAGTCGATGGAGAGACCCAGTACTTC.

This clonotype has a count of ten or more. The genes are TRBV12-5 and TRBJ1-1, with no clear D. The germline V gene encodes CDR1 LGHNT and CDR2 FRNRAP. The CDR3 totals 17 residues. Trimming cost V 2 bases and J 1 base, with 17 bases left between them. This chain's CDR3 is CASGLSVSQTQNTEAFF. CDR3 nucleotide sequence: TGTGCTAGTGGTTTGTCGGTGTCGCAGACCCAGAACACTGAAGCTTTCTTT.

This clonotype has just one count. The chain employs TRBV7-2 and TRBJ1-2; weak D call: TRBD1 (6 bases). The CDR3 extends over 14 amino acids. Germline V gene sequence: CDR1 SGHTA, CDR2 FQGNSA. Trimming cost V 2 bases and J 6 bases, with 13 bases left between them. CDR3 amino acids: CASSLRKGGHGYTF. The CDR3 nucleotides are TGTGCCAGCAGCTTACGAAAGGGGGGGCATGGCTACACCTTC.

This clonotype was seen ten or more times. This chain uses TRBV5-8 with TRBJ1-5; D not certain. The length of the CDR3 is 14 residues. From germline, CDR1 is SGHTS and CDR2 YDEGEE. Trimming cost V 7 bases and J 0 bases, with 11 bases left between them. Here the CDR3 DNA reads TGTGCCAGCGGAGACGTCTATAGCAATCAGCCCCAGCATTTT. Its protein is CASGDVYSNQPQHF.

At least ten counts were recorded for this clonotype. The rearrangement joins TRBV2 to TRBJ2-5, with D hard to call. The CDR3 covers 14 residues. Deletions cut 8 bases from V and 1 base from J, with 14 bases between. Per germline, CDR1 SNHLY and CDR2 FYNNEI. The CDR3: CASQNGRSQETQYF. The CDR3 nucleotides are TGTGCCAGCCAAAACGGAAGGTCCCAAGAGACCCAGTACTTC.

This clonotype was found many times. The V call is TRBV12-3 or TRBV12-4, the J call TRBJ1-1; 10 positions match TRBD1. V gave up 5 bases and J gave up 5 bases; unmatched junction bases: 5. This CDR3 is 14 amino acids long. The CDR3 DNA follows: TGTGCCAGCAGTCGGGGACAGGGGAATACTGAAGCTTTCTTT. It codes for CASSRGQGNTEAFF.